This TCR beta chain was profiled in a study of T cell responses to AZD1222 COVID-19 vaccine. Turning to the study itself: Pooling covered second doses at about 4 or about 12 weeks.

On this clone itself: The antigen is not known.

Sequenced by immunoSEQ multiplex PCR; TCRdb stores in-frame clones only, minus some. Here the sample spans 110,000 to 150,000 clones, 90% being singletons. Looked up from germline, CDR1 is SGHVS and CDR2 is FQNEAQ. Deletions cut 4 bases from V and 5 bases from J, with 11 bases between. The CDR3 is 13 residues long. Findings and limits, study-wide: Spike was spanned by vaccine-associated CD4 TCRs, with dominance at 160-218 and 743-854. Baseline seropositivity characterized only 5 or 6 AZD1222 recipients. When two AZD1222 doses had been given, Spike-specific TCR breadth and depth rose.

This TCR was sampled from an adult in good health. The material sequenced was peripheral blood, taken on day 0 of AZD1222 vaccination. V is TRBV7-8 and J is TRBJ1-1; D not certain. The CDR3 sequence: CASSYPLATEAFF. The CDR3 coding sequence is TGTGCCAGCAGCTACCCCCTTGCTACTGAAGCTTTCTTT. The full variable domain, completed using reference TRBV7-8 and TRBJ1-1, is GAGVSQSPRYKVAKRGQDVALRCDPISGHVSLFWYQQALGQGPEFLTYFQNEAQLDKSGLPSDRFFAERPEGSVSTLKIQRTQQEDSAVYLCASSYPLATEAFFGQGTRLTVV.